The rows below give T cell receptor beta chains drawn from one sample of a study of blood T cell repertoires in COVID-19. Profiled with immunoSEQ multiplex PCR; TCRdb holds only in-frame clones, not every one. This sample yields over 50,000 clones, of which 84% are seen a single time; about 16% belongs to the top ten. The sequencing input was peripheral blood. Every receptor here comes from a man between 60 and 75 years old with COVID-19, enrolled during active disease. Each CDR3 is given with its conserved first and last residue. The D gene is left open where the match is weak. Only some rows state a clone size, as once, few, many or a class for expanded clones.

. . TRBJ2-5 TRBV12-3/TRBV12-4 TGTGCCAGCAGATCGACAGTGGAGACCCAGTACTTC CASRSTVETQYF
. . TRBJ1-2 TRBV5-4 TGTGCCAGCAGCTGGCGGACAGAGCATGGCTACACCTTC CASSWRTEHGYTF
. TRBD1 TRBJ1-2 TRBV7-3 TGTGCCAGCAGCCAAGACAGGGACTATGGCTACACCTTC CASSQDRDYGYTF
. . TRBJ2-5 TRBV18 TGTGCCAGCTCAGACAGGAGTGGGGAGACCCAGTACTTC CASSDRSGETQYF
. . TRBJ1-2 TRBV28 TGTGCCAGCAAATCAGGGTTCTATGGCTACACCTTC CASKSGFYGYTF
. . TRBJ2-5 TRBV7-9 TGTGCCAGCAAATTGTCGCAGGCCGAAGAGACCCAGTACTTC CASKLSQAEETQYF
. TRBD2 TRBJ2-2 TRBV14 TGTGCCAGCAGCCAAGTTTGGAGCGGGAGGATGCCCGGCGGGGAGCTGTTTTTT CASSQVWSGRMPGGELFF
. . TRBJ2-5 TRBV19 TGTGCCAGTAGTATCTCCTCCGGGGTTTCACAAGAGACCCAGTACTTC CASSISSGVSQETQYF
. . TRBJ1-1 TRBV9 TGTGCCAGCAGCTCTAGGGGGGGCGATGAAGCTTTCTTT CASSSRGGDEAFF
. TRBD1 TRBJ1-1 TRBV7-2 TGTGCCAGCAGCACCTGGACAGGAGTTAACACTGAAGCTTTCTTT CASSTWTGVNTEAFF
. . TRBJ2-2 TRBV5-1 TGCGCCAGCAGCCCCTCAGGATTTTACACCGGGGAGCTGTTTTTT CASSPSGFYTGELFF
. . TRBJ1-1 TRBV27 TGTGCCAGCAGTTTACAGGGGAATGTGAACACTGAAGCTTTCTTT CASSLQGNVNTEAFF
. . TRBJ2-1 TRBV11-3 TGTGCCAGCAGCAACAGCGGCCTCTCCTACAATGAGCAGTTCTTC CASSNSGLSYNEQFF
. TRBD2 TRBJ2-3 TRBV11-2 TGTGCCAGCAGCCGCCTAGCGGGGGGTGTGGGAGATACGCAGTATTTT CASSRLAGGVGDTQYF
few . TRBJ1-2 TRBV11-2 TGTGCCAGCAGCTTATCTGCCCGGGGAGGTGGCTACACCTTC CASSLSARGGGYTF
few TRBD1 TRBJ2-2 TRBV7-3 TGTGCCAGCAGGAACTCAGGGGGGAACACCGGGGAGCTGTTTTTT CASRNSGGNTGELFF
. . TRBJ1-1 TRBV7-3 TGTGCCAGCAGCTTACGAACGAGGCAGTCCCGGTCTGAAGCTTTCTTT CASSLRTRQSRSEAFF
. . TRBJ2-5 TRBV10-3 TGTGCCATCAGTGAGTCAACTAGCTCTCGGGAGACCCAGTACTTC CAISESTSSRETQYF
. . TRBJ1-2 TRBV24-1 TGTGCCACCAGTGAACAGGGTTATGGCTACACCTTC CATSEQGYGYTF
. TRBD1 TRBJ2-1 TRBV27 TGTGCCAGCAGTTCGAGTGGGACAGGGGTTAGCTCCTACAATGAGCAGTTCTTC CASSSSGTGVSSYNEQFF
. . TRBJ2-7 TRBV10-2 TGCGCCAGCTGCTGGACAGCCTTCTCCTACGAGCAGTACTTC CASCWTAFSYEQYF
. . TRBJ1-3 TRBV12-3/TRBV12-4 TGTGCCAGCACCCCGACTCGAAACACCATATATTTT CASTPTRNTIYF
few . TRBJ1-4 TRBV2 TGTGCCAGCAGTGCAGACAGAGCTATCGCAACTAATGAAAAACTGTTTTTT CASSADRAIATNEKLFF
once TRBD2 TRBJ2-7 TRBV5-1 TGCGCCAGCAGCTTGGCCCAGCGGGGGGCCGGGGAGCAGTACTTC CASSLAQRGAGEQYF
. TRBD1 TRBJ2-7 TRBV6-5 TGTGCCAGCAGTCGTGGGACAGGACTCTCCTACGAGCAGTACTTC CASSRGTGLSYEQYF
. TRBD1 TRBJ1-1 TRBV6-5 TGTGCCAGCAGTCTCGGGACAGCGAACACTGAAGCTTTCTTT CASSLGTANTEAFF
. TRBD2 TRBJ2-5 TRBV2 TGTGCCAGCAAAGGCAATAGCGGGGGGGTAGAGACCCAGTACTTC CASKGNSGGVETQYF
. TRBD1 TRBJ2-7 TRBV28 TGTGCCAGCAGTTTATCTGCAGGGGGCACCCCCTACGAGCAGTACTTC CASSLSAGGTPYEQYF
. TRBD1 TRBJ1-4 TRBV30 TGTGCCGTGGACAGGGGAAATGAAAAACTGTTTTTT CAVDRGNEKLFF
. TRBD2 TRBJ2-5 TRBV5-4 TGTGCCAGCAGATTAGCGGGAGGCTTCGATGGGGCCCAGTACTTC CASRLAGGFDGAQYF
. TRBD1 TRBJ1-2 TRBV29-1 TGCAGCGTTGAAAAACAGGGGGGGCATGGCTACACCTTC CSVEKQGGHGYTF
. . TRBJ1-1 TRBV5-1 TGCGCCAGCAGCCCGGACGGGGGCACTGAAGCTTTCTTT CASSPDGGTEAFF
. TRBD1 TRBJ2-6 TRBV28 TGTGCCAGCAGGTCGGGACAGATCAACGTCCTGACTTTC CASRSGQINVLTF
medium-sized . TRBJ1-5 TRBV27 TGTGCCAGCAGTCCGTATGCAGGGTTGCAGCCCCAGCATTTT CASSPYAGLQPQHF
. TRBD2 TRBJ2-1 TRBV7-3 TGTGCCAGCAGCGCCCAGGCCGCCGGGTGGGCTAGCGGGGCCAATGAGCAGTTCTTC CASSAQAAGWASGANEQFF
. TRBD1 TRBJ1-1 TRBV9 TGTGCCAGCAGCTCCGGGGACAGGGTAGGAAGCACTGAAGCTTTCTTT CASSSGDRVGSTEAFF
. . TRBJ2-5 TRBV4-1 TGCGCCAGCAGCCACCTAGCAAGTGAGACCCAGTACTTC CASSHLASETQYF